Below, one T cell receptor (beta chain) is given with its context. Per the germline V gene, CDR1 is SNHLY and CDR2 is FYNNEI. The trim removed 4 bases at V and 4 bases at J, leaving 11 bases unmatched. There are 18 residues in the CDR3. The data were taken from a study of blood T cell repertoires in COVID-19. The table came from immunoSEQ multiplex PCR; TCRdb's copy has only in-frame clones and leaves some out. The repertoire includes 200,000 to 300,000 clones, about 87% of them detected once, and 3.7% sits in the top ten. Sequenced input: peripheral blood. The gene calls are TRBV2 and TRBJ2-7; 15 bases map to TRBD2. This clonotype originated in a woman in her thirties or forties with acute or convalescent COVID-19. This CDR3 reads CASSGPGLAGGRDYEQYV. The CDR3 region has the DNA TGTGCCAGCAGTGGGCCCGGACTAGCGGGGGGGCGGGATTACGAGCAGTACGTC.